This paragraph reports one TCR beta chain. During active infection, Seattle patients enrolled and were then monitored through disease. Per the original data handling: Reference gene primer amplification gave nucleated cell count estimates. Repertoires were generated with immunoSEQ multiplex PCR, while TCRdb's copy carries only in-frame clones and drops some. V and J calls plus clone size are reproduced from that table; the DNA served to infer D and trimming. Seen here are roughly 100,000 clones, roughly 90% observed once, and the top ten hold around 2%. This specimen belongs to a study of blood T cell repertoires in COVID-19. Turning to the study itself: Acute-phase and convalescent COVID-19 samples originated in the United States, Italy and Spain.

The CDR3 has 12 amino acids. Germline CDR1 SEHNR, CDR2 FQNEAQ (reference sequence). V lost 10 bases, J lost 10 bases, and 18 bases lay in between. The sequence derives from a woman in her forties or fifties with COVID-19, enrolled during active disease. The V call is TRBV7-9, the J call TRBJ2-3, with D possibly being TRBD2 (5 bases). Sequencing was carried out using peripheral blood. The CDR3 nucleotides read TGTGCCATTCGGGGAATTACAGCGGCGCAGTATTTT. This gives the protein CAIRGITAAQYF.